This T cell receptor beta chain was profiled in a study of vaccination effects on CD4 cells after COVID-19. The germline gives CDR1 SNHLY, CDR2 FYNNEI. V was clipped by 0 bases and J by 6 bases, with 10 bases between them. There are 14 residues in the CDR3. Libraries were prepared by immunoSEQ multiplex PCR; TCRdb keeps only in-frame clonotypes and omits some of them. This repertoire shows tens of thousands of clones, roughly 69% found once; its top ten account for about a sixth. Expansion of antigen-specific CD4+ T cells with viral peptide pools was carried out by the ViraFEST assay before sequencing. The authors isolated CD4+ T cells after 10 days of culture. This individual contracted SARS-CoV-2 between March and December 2020, as verified by PCR. Remarks on this clone: No antigen is known for it.

Sequences were derived from CD4+ T cells from PBMCs cultured with HCoV-NL63 spike peptides, sampled before COVID-19 vaccination. The receptor was isolated from a human donor who had a prior SARS-CoV-2 infection. The V gene is TRBV2, the J gene TRBJ2-3, with a weak D call TRBD2 (5 bases). The CDR3, as DNA: TGTGCCAGCAGTGAAGCGCTCCCGGGGGATACGCAGTATTTT. Translating it yields CASSEALPGDTQYF.